A single T cell receptor beta chain is shown here with its context. The data derive from a study of blood T cell repertoires in COVID-19. Study information: Acute and convalescent COVID-19 specimens originated in the United States, Italy and Spain. Sources were T cells, B-cell-depleted T cells, or PBMCs; the material itself was cDNA or gDNA.

The CDR3 spans 14 residues. Between the trimmed V and J ends, which lost 4 bases and 0 bases, there was a span of 6 bases. Germline loops: CDR1 LNHDA, CDR2 SQIVND (reference sequence). In the original processing: Nucleated cell counts were estimated from reference gene primer amplification. Method: immunoSEQ multiplex PCR; TCRdb's copy keeps in-frame clones and lacks some. That table furnishes V, J and clone size, whereas the DNA furnished D and trimming. Among about 75,000 clones, roughly 91% were seen once, and the ten largest hold 15% to 20%. The TCR comes from a human donor in a cohort sampled during active COVID-19. V is TRBV19 and J is TRBJ1-4, with D hard to call. Sequenced material: peripheral blood. Here the CDR3 reads CASSTSATNEKLFF. In DNA form, the CDR3 reads TGTGCCAGTAGTACATCAGCAACTAATGAAAAACTGTTTTTT.